This T cell receptor beta chain was profiled in a study of cytomegalovirus exposure and HLA in healthy donors. Turning to the study itself: Earlier results showed 90 million to 120 million unique TCR beta sequences derived from around 170 million T cells.

The PCR was carried out with 60 Vbeta primers and 13 Jbeta primers. TCRdb keeps only in-frame clones here, not all; method: immunoSEQ multiplex PCR. The sample yields under 200,000 clones, about 77% seen once. Regarding this clone: Its specificity is not known.

Points from the study as a whole: Many donors shared some public TCRs, even though most TCR sequences were rare. It was reported that the classifier diagnosed cytomegalovirus status with high specificity and sensitivity in both the original and validation cohorts.

Trimming stripped 4 bases from V and 8 bases from J, with 15 bases between. From germline, CDR1 is SGHDT and CDR2 YYEEEE. The CDR3 is made up of 13 amino acids. The chain has TRBV5-6 and TRBJ1-1; D is undetermined. The TCR comes from a woman between 40 and 55 years old in good health and CMV-seropositive. Material: PBMCs. As DNA, the CDR3 is TGTGCCAGCAGCGGGTGGAGCCGCAAGGAAGCTTTCTTT. This sequence encodes CASSGWSRKEAFF.